Listed below are T cell receptor beta chains from one sample, sequenced in a study of T cells after yellow fever vaccination. TCRdb reanalysed the 5' RACE reads using MiXCR and keeps one entry per CDR3 protein. The repertoire has approximately 550,000 distinct CDR3 sequences, roughly 13% of them found once; the top ten carry around an eighth. This specimen consisted of PBMCs, obtained on the day of the yellow fever booster vaccination. These receptors were taken from a man aged 30 to 39 who received the YFV17D yellow fever vaccine. The conserved cysteine and the conserved F or W are not part of the CDR3 here. Expanded clones are given a class, and other clones once, few, many or no size at all.

TRBV7-8	TRBJ2-7	13	.	ASSFLMDGPYEQY
TRBV6-2/TRBV6-3	TRBJ1-2	11	few	ASSAVQFYGYT
TRBV29-1	TRBJ2-1	10	.	SVTSFGNEQF
TRBV3-1	TRBJ2-7	13	.	ASSQTSGNIYEQY
TRBV2	TRBJ2-3	9	.	ASKDSYTQY
TRBV4-3	TRBJ2-7	15	.	ASSPQAGLAGSYEQY
TRBV5-5	TRBJ1-1	12	many	ASSRTSQNTEAF
TRBV3-1	TRBJ2-3	17	few	ASSQRLSQGLLSADTQY
TRBV11-2	TRBJ1-2	13	few	ASSLEGSTNYGYT
TRBV6-4	TRBJ2-1	14	few	ASSRGLAISYNEQF
TRBV2	TRBJ2-1	12	.	ASSEKEDSDEQF
TRBV12-3/TRBV12-4	TRBJ2-2	15	.	ASSFRTSGSLSGELF
TRBV10-3	TRBJ2-5	12	few	AIHGGREGETQY
TRBV15	TRBJ2-1	13	few	ATSPQGTGYNEQF
TRBV29-1	TRBJ2-7	11	few	SVEGGVHYEQY
TRBV5-1	TRBJ1-2	10	many	ASSSLNYGYT
TRBV30	TRBJ2-5	13	.	AWSEQGARQETQY
TRBV5-1	TRBJ1-1	15	few	ASSSAESRDPDTEAF
TRBV6-1	TRBJ2-7	12	few	ASRPAGGPHEQY
TRBV6-1	TRBJ2-7	13	.	ASSLTTSGSNEQY
TRBV14	TRBJ2-1	11	.	ASSPLGLDEQF
TRBV27	TRBJ2-7	11	.	ASSFTTSSMEY
TRBV4-3	TRBJ2-3	14	few	ASSQEAQGWTDTQY
TRBV10-3	TRBJ1-2	11	few	AISAYRGYDYT
TRBV29-1	TRBJ2-5	9	few	SVEIKETQY
TRBV20-1	TRBJ2-1	16	few	SARRPTLALKRYNEQF
TRBV5-1	TRBJ2-2	14	.	ASSSLAGVSTGELF
TRBV4-2	TRBJ2-3	14	few	ASSQGGSGSADTQY
TRBV4-3	TRBJ1-4	17	.	ASSHDLPEGASSSEKLF
TRBV6-6	TRBJ1-1	11	.	ASAPESDTEAF
TRBV20-1	TRBJ2-7	11	.	SADSGTSYEQY
TRBV6-1	TRBJ2-1	12	.	ASGERTSYNEQF
TRBV28	TRBJ2-1	14	many	ASSSYSAHSYNEQF
TRBV7-9	TRBJ2-7	13	.	ASSLGATGTFEQY
TRBV6-5	TRBJ1-4	12	few	ASSSVGIDEKLF
TRBV7-2	TRBJ1-1	12	few	ASSPRTTNTEAF
TRBV6-5	TRBJ1-2	10	few	ASRRQTYGYT
TRBV7-9	TRBJ2-7	11	.	ASSHPGSYEQY
TRBV7-2	TRBJ2-2	14	few	ASTLGLAGNTGELF
TRBV5-6	TRBJ2-2	13	few	ASSLMQIGTGELF
TRBV29-1	TRBJ2-7	10	.	SVGGGVGEQY
TRBV20-1	TRBJ2-3	13	.	SARVPAKSTDTQY